The TCR beta chain described here comes from a study of T cell responses to AZD1222 COVID-19 vaccine. Germline CDR1 LGHDT, CDR2 YNNKEL (reference sequence). Trimming removed 2 bases from V and 8 bases from J, with 21 bases in between. The CDR3 is made up of 17 amino acids. Libraries were prepared by immunoSEQ multiplex PCR; TCRdb keeps only in-frame clonotypes and omits some of them. The sample carries around 100,000 clones, 91% recorded once. The chain uses TRBV3-1 (or the pseudogene TRBV3-2) and TRBJ1-4; D ambiguous. The receptor was isolated from an adult in good health. This material consisted of peripheral blood, taken on day 0 of AZD1222 vaccination. The CDR3 DNA reads TGTGCCAGCAGCCAACCCGAACAGTTGTCCCAGAGGGAAAAACTGTTTTTT. Amino acids: CASSQPEQLSQREKLFF.